This TCR beta chain was sequenced during a study of human T cells and chemical hapten exposure. Study observations and caveats: DPC sensitization did not alter TCRs above 1 in 1000 frequency.

Worth noting for this clonotype: Its target is not known.

TCRdb independently ran MiXCR on the RACE reads; one entry per CDR3 protein. The table has 120,000 to 150,000 distinct CDR3 sequences, 10% to 15% seen once. CDR3 length: 12 residues. V was cut by 4 bases and J by 2 bases, with 2 bases left in between. Germline loops: CDR1 KGHSH, CDR2 LQKENI. Regarding time point: patch test 2, 6 weeks after DPC sensitization. Treatment meaning: therapeutic diphenylcyclopropenone sensitization with weekly scalp DPC. The starting material was whole blood, obtained in connection with sensitization to the hapten diphenylcyclopropenone (DPC). The rearrangement joins TRBV18 to TRBJ1-4; D ambiguous. The sequence was collected from a woman between 50 and 59 years old with alopecia areata. Some clones in this sample may be carry-over from other donors' samples. CDR3 in DNA: TGTGCCAGCTCACTGACTAATGAAAAACTGTTTTTT. It yields the protein CASSLTNEKLFF.